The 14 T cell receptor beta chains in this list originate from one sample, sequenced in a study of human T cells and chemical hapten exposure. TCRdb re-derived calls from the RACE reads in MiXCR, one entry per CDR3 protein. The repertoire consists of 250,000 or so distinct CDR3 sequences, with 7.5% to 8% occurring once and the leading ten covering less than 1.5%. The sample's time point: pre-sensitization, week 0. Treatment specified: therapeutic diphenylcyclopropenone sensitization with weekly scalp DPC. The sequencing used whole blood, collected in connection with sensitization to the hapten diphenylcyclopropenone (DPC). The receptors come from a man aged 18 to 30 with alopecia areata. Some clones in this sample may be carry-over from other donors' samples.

CDR3 region: CSASKSPTQPQYF. Here the CDR3 DNA reads TGCAGTGCTAGTAAGTCTCCGACCCAACCTCAGTACTTC. The chain has TRBV20-1 and TRBJ2-7; D gene ambiguous. CDR1 DFQATT and CDR2 SNEGSKA come from the germline V gene (reference sequence). Trimming removed 3 bases from V and 10 bases from J, with 19 bases in between. The CDR3 totals 13 residues.

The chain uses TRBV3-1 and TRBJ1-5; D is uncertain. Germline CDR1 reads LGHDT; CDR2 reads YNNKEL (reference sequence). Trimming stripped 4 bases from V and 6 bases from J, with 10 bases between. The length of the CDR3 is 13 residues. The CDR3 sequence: CASSLEPSQPQHF. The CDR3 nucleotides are TGTGCCAGCAGCCTGGAACCTTCTCAGCCCCAGCATTTT.

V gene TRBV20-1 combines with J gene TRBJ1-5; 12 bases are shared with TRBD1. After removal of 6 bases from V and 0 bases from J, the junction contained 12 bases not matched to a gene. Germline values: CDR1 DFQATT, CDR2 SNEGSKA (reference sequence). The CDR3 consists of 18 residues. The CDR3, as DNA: TGCAGTGCAGAGAACCGGGACAGGGGGCCTATTAGCAATCAGCCCCAGCATTTT. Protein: CSAENRDRGPISNQPQHF.

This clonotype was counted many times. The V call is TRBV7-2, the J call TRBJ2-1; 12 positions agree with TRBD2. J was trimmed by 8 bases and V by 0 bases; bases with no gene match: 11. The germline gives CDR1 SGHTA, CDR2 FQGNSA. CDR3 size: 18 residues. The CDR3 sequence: CASSLALLGPSGGDEQFF. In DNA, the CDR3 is TGTGCCAGCAGCTTAGCGCTCCTTGGACCTAGCGGGGGGGATGAGCAGTTCTTC.

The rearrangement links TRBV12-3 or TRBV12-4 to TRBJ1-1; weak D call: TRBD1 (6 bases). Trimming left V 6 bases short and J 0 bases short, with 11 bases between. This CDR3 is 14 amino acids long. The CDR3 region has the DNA TGTGCCAGCAGCCGACAGGACATGAACACTGAAGCTTTCTTT. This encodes CASSRQDMNTEAFF.

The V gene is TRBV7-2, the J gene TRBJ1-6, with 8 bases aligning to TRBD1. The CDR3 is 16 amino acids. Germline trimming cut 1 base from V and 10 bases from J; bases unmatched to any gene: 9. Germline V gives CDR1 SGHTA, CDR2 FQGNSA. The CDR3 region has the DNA TGTGCCAGCAGCTTAGGTCGGACAGGGTTAGGCTCACCCCTCCACTTT. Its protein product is CASSLGRTGLGSPLHF. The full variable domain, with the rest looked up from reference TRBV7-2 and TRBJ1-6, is GAGVSQSPSNKVTEKGKDVELRCDPISGHTALYWYRQSLGQGLEFLIYFQGNSAPDKSGLPSDRFSAERTGGSVSTLTIQRTQQEDSAVYLCASSLGRTGLGSPLHFGNGTRLTVT.

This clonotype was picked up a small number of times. CDR3 sequence reads: CASSLRTDYEQYF. CDR3 nucleotide sequence: TGTGCCAGCAGCTTACGGACAGACTACGAGCAGTACTTC. The rearrangement joins TRBV11-2 to TRBJ2-7, with D possibly matching TRBD1 (6 bases). Germline CDR1 is SGHAT and CDR2 is FQNNGV. This CDR3 has 13 amino acids. V lost 2 bases and J lost 3, with 8 bases in between.

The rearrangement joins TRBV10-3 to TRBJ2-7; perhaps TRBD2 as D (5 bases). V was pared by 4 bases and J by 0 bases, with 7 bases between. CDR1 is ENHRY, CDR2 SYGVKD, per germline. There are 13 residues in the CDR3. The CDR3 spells CAISAGDSYEQYV. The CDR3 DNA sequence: TGTGCCATCAGTGCCGGGGACTCCTACGAGCAGTACGTC.

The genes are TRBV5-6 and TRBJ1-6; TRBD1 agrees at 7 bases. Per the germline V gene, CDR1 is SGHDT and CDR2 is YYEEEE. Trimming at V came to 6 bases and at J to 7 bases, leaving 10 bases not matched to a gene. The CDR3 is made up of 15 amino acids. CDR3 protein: CASILSGGGNSPLHF. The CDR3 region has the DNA TGTGCCAGCATCCTTTCAGGGGGTGGGAATTCACCCCTCCACTTT.

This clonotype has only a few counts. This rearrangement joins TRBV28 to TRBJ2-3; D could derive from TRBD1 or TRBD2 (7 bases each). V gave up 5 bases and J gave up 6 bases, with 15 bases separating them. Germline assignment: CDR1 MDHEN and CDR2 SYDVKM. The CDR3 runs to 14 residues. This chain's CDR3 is CASSPTGRVDTQYF. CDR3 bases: TGTGCCAGCAGTCCGACAGGGAGGGTGGATACGCAGTATTTT.

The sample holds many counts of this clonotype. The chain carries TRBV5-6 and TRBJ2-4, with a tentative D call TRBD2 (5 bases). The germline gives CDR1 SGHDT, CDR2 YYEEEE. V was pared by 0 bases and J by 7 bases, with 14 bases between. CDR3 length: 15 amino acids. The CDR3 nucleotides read TGTGCCAGCAGCTTGGGGGCGGCAAGGGAGAACATTCAGTACTTC. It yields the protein CASSLGAARENIQYF.

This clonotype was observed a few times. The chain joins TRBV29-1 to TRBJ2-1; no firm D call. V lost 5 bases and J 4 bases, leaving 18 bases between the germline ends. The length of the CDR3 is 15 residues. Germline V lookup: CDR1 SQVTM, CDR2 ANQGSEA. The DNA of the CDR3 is TGCAGCGTTCTGTGGCATTCGGTTAAATACAATGAGCAGTTCTTC. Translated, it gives CSVLWHSVKYNEQFF.

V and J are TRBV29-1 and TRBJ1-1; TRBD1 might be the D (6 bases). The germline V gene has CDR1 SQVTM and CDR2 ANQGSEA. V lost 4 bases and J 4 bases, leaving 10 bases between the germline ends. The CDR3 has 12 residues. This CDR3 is CSVVGAPTEAFF. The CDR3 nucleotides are TGCAGCGTTGTGGGGGCGCCCACTGAAGCTTTCTTT.

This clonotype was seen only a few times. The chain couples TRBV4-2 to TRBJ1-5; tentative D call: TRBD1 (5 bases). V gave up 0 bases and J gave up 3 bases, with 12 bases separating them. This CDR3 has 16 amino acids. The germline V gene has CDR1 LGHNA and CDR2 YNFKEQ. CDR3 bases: TGTGCCAGCAGCCAAGATCTCGGCAGGGTCAATCAGCCCCAGCATTTT. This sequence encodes CASSQDLGRVNQPQHF.